This TCR beta chain was sequenced during a study of CDR3 diversity in severe acne (dated by TCRdb to between 2018 and 2021). A remark on this clonotype: Its specific antigen is unknown. The input lacks base qualities; no much larger clone sits a single base away.

The CDR3 starts with the cysteine, ends with the phenylalanine, and has 14 residues. The DNA shown is the 42-base CDR3, in frame from base 1. The germline V gene sets CDR1 to ENHRY and CDR2 to SYGVKD. The germline V end is reduced by 10 bases and the J end by 4 bases; junction bases left unmatched: 8. The library came from PCR. Sequencing was carried out with an Illumina HiSeq 2000. TCRdb itself trimmed the public reads at Q25 with fastp, ran MiXCR and retained productive beta chains. Each entry merges the rows of one CDR3 protein and shows their most common DNA and genes. This sample gives roughly 79,000 distinct CDR3 sequences in total; roughly 49% of them show up just once. More than 9% of the sample rests with the top ten.

Source material: blood. The origin of this receptor is a male donor with severe acne vulgaris. This receptor chain uses TRBV10-3 and TRBJ2-5; TRBD1 fits 11 bases in the junction. The DNA reads as follows: TGTGCCAGCACCACGGGACAGGGGGTAGAGACCCAGTACTTC. This yields the protein CASTTGQGVETQYF.